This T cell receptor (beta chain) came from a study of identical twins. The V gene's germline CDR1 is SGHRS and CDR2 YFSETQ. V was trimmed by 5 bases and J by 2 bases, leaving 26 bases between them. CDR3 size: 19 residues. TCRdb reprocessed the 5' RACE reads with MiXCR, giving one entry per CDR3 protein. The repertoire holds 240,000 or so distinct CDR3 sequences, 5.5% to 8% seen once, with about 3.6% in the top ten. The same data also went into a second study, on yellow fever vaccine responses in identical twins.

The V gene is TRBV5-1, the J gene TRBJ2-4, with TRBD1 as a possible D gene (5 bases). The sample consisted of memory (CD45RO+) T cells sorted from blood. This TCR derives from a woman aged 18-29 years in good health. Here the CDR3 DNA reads TGCGCCAGCAGTCTTCAGGGTACGGGCTTTGACCGGACCAAAAACATTCAGTACTTC. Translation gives CASSLQGTGFDRTKNIQYF.